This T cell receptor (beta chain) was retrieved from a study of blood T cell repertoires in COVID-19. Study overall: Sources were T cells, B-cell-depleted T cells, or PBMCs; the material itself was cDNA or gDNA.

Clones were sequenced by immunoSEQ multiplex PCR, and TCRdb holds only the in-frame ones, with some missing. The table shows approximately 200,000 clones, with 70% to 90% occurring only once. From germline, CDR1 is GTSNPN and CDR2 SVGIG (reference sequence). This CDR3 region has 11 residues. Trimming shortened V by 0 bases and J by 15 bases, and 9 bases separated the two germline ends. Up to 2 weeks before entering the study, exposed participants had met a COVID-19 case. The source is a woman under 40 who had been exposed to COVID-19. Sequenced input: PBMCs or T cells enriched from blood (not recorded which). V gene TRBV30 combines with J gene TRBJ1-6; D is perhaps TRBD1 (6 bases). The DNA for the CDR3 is TGTGCCTGGAGTGTAGGGGGATTCCTCCACTTT. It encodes CAWSVGGFLHF.